This T cell receptor (beta chain) is from a study of CD8 T cells in Susac syndrome. With random hexamers, reverse transcription was performed on about 0.45 to 1 ug of RNA. TCRdb reprocessed the immunoSEQ multiplex PCR reads via MiXCR and lists one record per CDR3 protein. The table shows tens of thousands of distinct CDR3 sequences, with about 92% occurring only once. This clonotype occurred a few times. Sequencing of TCR beta was undertaken in CD8+ and CD4+ T cells derived from blood. The individuals used as controls were healthy donors who had been matched for both age and sex. TEMRA cells were FACS-enriched, with CD8+ and CD4+ T cells isolated negatively. V trimming: 5 bases; J trimming: 8 bases; junction bases outside the gene matches: 7. This CDR3 has 14 amino acids.

The V gene is TRBV12-3 or TRBV12-4, the J gene TRBJ1-4; TRBD1 aligns across 8 bases. The sample comprised CD8+ T cells from PBMCs. This TCR was sampled from a human donor in good health. CDR3 amino acids: CASSTDRVYEKLFF. The DNA for the CDR3 is TGTGCCAGCAGTACGGACAGGGTATACGAAAAACTGTTTTTT.